The 2 T cell receptor beta chains presented below share a single source sample, sequenced in a study of blood T cell repertoires in COVID-19. Sequencing used immunoSEQ multiplex PCR; TCRdb keeps in-frame clones, though not all of them. The repertoire holds about 36,000 clones, with about 88% as singletons. Specimen: peripheral blood. These receptors were collected from a human donor in a cohort sampled during active COVID-19.

DNA of the CDR3: TGTGCCAGCAGCCGACAGGGAGGCGGCGATGAGCAGTTCTTC. It yields the protein CASSRQGGGDEQFF. This chain connects TRBV5-6 to TRBJ2-1; the D gene is possibly TRBD1 (7 bases). V was shortened by 4 bases and J by 8 bases, with 16 bases between the two germline ends. This CDR3 region has 14 residues. Germline loops: CDR1 SGHDT, CDR2 YYEEEE.

The J gene is TRBJ1-2, the V gene TRBV6-6; TRBD1 matches 7 bases. The germline V gene encodes CDR1 MNHNY and CDR2 SVGAGI (reference sequence). V shed 5 bases and J 7 bases; nucleotides not matched to a gene: 7. This CDR3 contains 13 residues. CDR3 coding DNA: TGTGCCAGCAGTGGCGACAGGGCGATTGGCTACACCTTC. It encodes CASSGDRAIGYTF.